The 19 T cell receptor beta chains presented below share a single source sample, sequenced in a study of regulatory T cells in long-lasting Graves disease. The time point is: newly diagnosed GD, antithyroid drugs for less than 3 months. The TCR library used RNA extracted from PBMCs. Libraries of TCR beta came from iRepertoire HTBI primers plus Arm-PCR of CDR3 regions. A single record per CDR3 protein comes from TCRdb applying MiXCR to the multiplex PCR reads. The table has 420,000 or so distinct CDR3 sequences, around 17% seen once; the top ten hold about 23%. The same data also contributed to another study, on T cells in Graves' hyperthyroidism and ophthalmopathy.

The input for sequencing was peripheral blood mononuclear cells (PBMCs), taken at new diagnosis, from a patient treated with antithyroid drugs. The receptors here all came from a woman under 30 with Graves disease.

There are many counts of this clonotype. CDR3 bases: TGTGCCAGCAGCCAGACGGGGGCGGGAGGGGTTGAGACCCAGTACTTC. Translating gives CASSQTGAGGVETQYF. This sequence joins TRBV7-8 and TRBJ2-4; 9 nucleotides line up with TRBD2. TRBJ2-5 explains the end of the DNA better; the J call may be wrong. This CDR3 comprises 16 residues. Germline CDR1 SGHVS, CDR2 FQNEAQ.

This clonotype was detected a few times. This sequence joins TRBV5-6 and TRBJ2-5; D gene unclear. The CDR3 consists of 13 residues. Trimming took off 5 bases at V and 2 bases at J, with 10 bases between the two ends. CDR1 and CDR2 (germline): SGHDT, YYEEEE. This CDR3 is CASSNPIQETQYF. The CDR3 region has the DNA TGTGCCAGCAGTAACCCAATTCAAGAGACCCAGTACTTC. Supplemented by reference TRBV5-6 and TRBJ2-5, the full variable domain reads DAGVTQSPTHLIKTRGQQVTLRCSPKSGHDTVSWYQQALGQGPQFIFQYYEEEERQRGNFPDRFSGHQFPNYSSELNVNALLLGDSALYLCASSNPIQETQYFGPGTRLLVL.

In its sample, this clonotype was seen many times. The genes are TRBV28 and TRBJ2-7; TRBD2 might be the D (6 bases). Looked up from germline, CDR1 is MDHEN and CDR2 is SYDVKM. Deletions cut 3 bases from V and 2 bases from J, with 11 bases between. The CDR3 length is 14 residues. CDR3: CASSLVGGAYEQYF. As DNA, the CDR3 is TGTGCCAGCAGTTTGGTTGGCGGGGCCTACGAGCAGTACTTC.

This clonotype was seen a few times. The gene calls are TRBV7-9 and TRBJ2-7, with D unclear. V lost 4 bases and J 7 bases, leaving 8 bases between the germline ends. Germline CDR1 reads SEHNR; CDR2 reads FQNEAQ (reference sequence). The CDR3 is 11 residues long. The CDR3 protein is CASSYDGEQYF. In nucleotides, the CDR3 is TGTGCCAGCAGCTATGACGGGGAGCAGTACTTC.

A word on this clonotype: One base away lies a much larger clone, so this may be a sequencing read error. The chain combines TRBV9 with TRBJ2-1; no clear D gene. Germline loops: CDR1 SGDLS, CDR2 YYNGEE. Trimming took 1 base from V and 0 from J, leaving 14 bases between them. The CDR3 has 17 residues. CDR3 in amino acids: CASSVYWRGCSYNEQFF. The DNA of the CDR3 is TGTGCCAGCAGCGTATACTGGAGAGGATGCTCCTACAATGAGCAGTTCTTC.

This clonotype has at least ten counts. The V and J genes are TRBV5-1 and TRBJ1-5; D is undetermined. The V end was cut by 3 bases, the J end by 4 bases, with 8 bases between. Germline values: CDR1 SGHRS, CDR2 YFSETQ. The CDR3 length is 13 residues. The CDR3 DNA reads TGCGCCAGCAGCTCAGGACGTAATCAGCCCCAGCATTTT. This translates into CASSSGRNQPQHF. The whole variable domain, remainder taken from reference TRBV5-1 and TRBJ1-5, is KAGVTQTPRYLIKTRGQQVTLSCSPISGHRSVSWYQQTPGQGLQFLFEYFSETQRNKGNFPGRFSGRQFSNSRSEMNVSTLELGDSALYLCASSSGRNQPQHFGDGTRLSIL.

This clonotype has ten or more counts. The chain couples TRBV2 to TRBJ2-5; D remains unclear. The length of the CDR3 is 14 residues. The germline CDR1 and CDR2 sequences are SNHLY and FYNNEI. Deletions cut 8 bases from V and 6 bases from J, with 19 bases between. CDR3 sequence reads: CASPKEGDVKTQYF. The CDR3 DNA is TGTGCCAGCCCGAAAGAAGGAGACGTGAAGACCCAGTACTTC.

The genes are TRBV20-1 and TRBJ1-2; TRBD1 matches 9 bases. Germline V lookup: CDR1 DFQATT, CDR2 SNEGSKA (reference sequence). The CDR3 contains 14 residues. The CDR3 loop is CTIPPRQGVRGYTF. The CDR3 DNA follows: TGCACCATCCCCCCCCGACAGGGGGTTCGCGGCTACACCTTC.

In its sample, this clonotype was seen many times. This sequence joins TRBV28 and TRBJ2-7; tentative D call: TRBD2 (6 bases). Germline V lookup: CDR1 MDHEN, CDR2 SYDVKM. The length of the CDR3 is 14 residues. V lost 2 bases, J lost 7 bases, and 15 bases lay in between. The CDR3 DNA sequence: TGTGCCAGCAGTTTACCCCAGATTGGGGGGGAGCAGTACTTC. Translated, it gives CASSLPQIGGEQYF.

The chain couples TRBV14 to TRBJ2-1; 16 nucleotides line up with TRBD2. Per germline, CDR1 SGHDN and CDR2 FVKESK. CDR3 length: 20 residues. J lost 8 bases, V lost 0 bases, and 13 bases had no gene match. CDR3 sequence: CASSQDRRGTSGRAGDEQFF. CDR3 nucleotide sequence: TGTGCCAGCAGCCAAGATAGGCGGGGGACTAGCGGGAGGGCTGGGGATGAGCAGTTCTTC.

Only a few counts were recorded for this clonotype. The chain links TRBV20-1 to TRBJ2-1, with unresolved D. This CDR3 contains 15 residues. Germline values: CDR1 DFQATT, CDR2 SNEGSKA (reference sequence). Deletions cut 2 bases from V and 2 bases from J, with 13 bases between. The CDR3 reads CSARSGRPTYNEQFF. CDR3 coding DNA: TGCAGTGCTAGATCCGGACGCCCGACCTACAATGAGCAGTTCTTC.

This clonotype was detected ten times or more. The V call is TRBV2, the J call TRBJ1-2; D unresolved. The CDR3 sequence is 15 residues long. CDR1 is SNHLY and CDR2 is FYNNEI in the germline V gene. Trimming took 3 bases from V and 3 from J, leaving 14 bases between them. The CDR3 DNA reads as TGTGCCAGCAGTGAGGAGACCGACACGGACTATGGCTACACCTTC. Translated, it gives CASSEETDTDYGYTF.

This clonotype occurred many times. The chain is built from TRBV9 and TRBJ2-1; 8 positions agree with TRBD2. V lost 4 bases to trimming and J lost 4 bases; unmatched junction nucleotides: 7. CDR3 length equals 15 residues. Germline lookup yields CDR1 SGDLS and CDR2 YYNGEE. DNA of the CDR3: TGTGCCAGCAGCCCACCAGCGGGAGTTTACAATGAGCAGTTCTTC. It specifies CASSPPAGVYNEQFF.

This clonotype was seen only a few times. The chain recombines TRBV9 with TRBJ2-7; D not certain. V was trimmed by 0 bases and J by 6 bases, leaving 7 bases between them. This CDR3 region has 12 residues. Germline-derived CDR1 and CDR2 are SGDLS and YYNGEE. CDR3 protein: CASSVVGGEQYF. CDR3 DNA sequence: TGTGCCAGCAGCGTAGTTGGTGGCGAGCAGTACTTC.

This clonotype was detected a few times. The chain uses TRBV20-1 and TRBJ2-7; weak D call: TRBD2 (5 bases). The CDR3 has 14 residues. The germline CDR1 and CDR2 sequences are DFQATT and SNEGSKA (reference sequence). Trimming left V 3 bases short and J 3 bases short, with 15 bases between. In nucleotides, the CDR3 is TGCAGTGCTAGCCTTGGGTCTGGGAGCTACGAGCAGTACTTC. Its translation is CSASLGSGSYEQYF.

This clonotype was recorded many times. This chain joins TRBV2 and TRBJ2-1, with 9 bases identical to TRBD2. Germline CDR1 reads SNHLY; CDR2 reads FYNNEI. The junction had 8 bases not matched to a gene; V was cut back by 3 bases and J by 8 bases. The length of the CDR3 is 15 residues. CDR3 residues: CASSDFISGSDEQFF. The CDR3 nucleotides read TGTGCCAGCAGTGATTTTATTAGCGGGAGTGATGAGCAGTTCTTC.

Of note for this clonotype: It may be a read error: a sequence one base away is much more abundant. V gene TRBV11-1 combines with J gene TRBJ2-1; 11 bases fit TRBD2. The germline gives CDR1 SGHAT, CDR2 FQDESV (reference sequence). CDR3 length: 15 residues. J lost 9 bases, V lost 5 bases, and 9 bases had no gene match. DNA of the CDR3: TGTGCCAGCAGCCAAAATAGCGGGAGGGCCGGTGAGCAGTTCTTC. Its protein is CASSQNSGRAGEQFF.

This clonotype was seen more than once but under ten times. Mismatch with germline at one junction end may stem from a read error. The chain couples TRBV6-5 to TRBJ2-2; D might be TRBD2 (6 bases). CDR1 is MNHEY and CDR2 is SVGAGI in the germline V gene. The CDR3 covers 17 residues. In nucleotides, the CDR3 is TGTGCCAGCAGTTACCTTGGGGACTTCGCGAACACCGGGAAGCTGTTTTTT. This translates into CASSYLGDFANTGKLFF.

Worth noting for this clonotype: Being one base from a much bigger clone, this may be a read error. This rearrangement joins TRBV6-2 or TRBV6-3 to TRBJ1-1, with TRBD1 matching over 11 bases. Germline V gene data show CDR1 as MNHEY and CDR2 as SVGEGT. Unmatched junction bases numbered 16, after V lost 5 bases and J lost 5 bases. The CDR3 is made up of 18 amino acids. The CDR3 sequence: CASSPAGRPGQGETEAFF. In DNA form, the CDR3 reads TGTGCCAGCAGTCCCGCCGGTAGACCGGGACAGGGGGAGACTGAAGCTTTCTTT.